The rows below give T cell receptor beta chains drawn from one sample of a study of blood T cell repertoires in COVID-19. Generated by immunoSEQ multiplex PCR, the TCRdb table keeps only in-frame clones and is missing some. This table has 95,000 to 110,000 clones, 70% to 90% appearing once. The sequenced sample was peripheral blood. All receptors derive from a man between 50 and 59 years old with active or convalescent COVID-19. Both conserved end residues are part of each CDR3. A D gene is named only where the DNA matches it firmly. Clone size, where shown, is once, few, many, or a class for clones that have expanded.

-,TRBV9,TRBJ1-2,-,TGTGCCAGCAGCGTAGCGACAGGCGGATTTGGCTACACCTTC,CASSVATGGFGYTF
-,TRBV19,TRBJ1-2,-,TGTGCCAGTAGTATAGACAATCGGGGATATGGCTACACCTTC,CASSIDNRGYGYTF
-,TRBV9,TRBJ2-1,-,TGTGCCAGCAGCGTAGGCGGGGCGGGGAACAATGAGCAGTTCTTC,CASSVGGAGNNEQFF
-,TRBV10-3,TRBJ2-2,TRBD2,TGTGCCATCACCCGGGTAGCGGGAACGAACACCGGGGAGCTGTTTTTT,CAITRVAGTNTGELFF
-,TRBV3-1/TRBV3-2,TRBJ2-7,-,TGTGCCAGCAGCCTAAACTACGAGCAGTACTTC,CASSLNYEQYF
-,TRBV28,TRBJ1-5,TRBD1,TGTGCCAGCAGTTTCTTACCCGGCCGGGACAGGGGGGGCTATCAGCCCCAGCATTTT,CASSFLPGRDRGGYQPQHF
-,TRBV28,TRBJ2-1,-,TGTGCCAGCCTCAAAGGGGGCTCCTACAATGAGCAGTTCTTC,CASLKGGSYNEQFF
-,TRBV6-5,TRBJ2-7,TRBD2,TGTGCCAGCAGTTCACTAGCGGGAGTAAGATCCTACGAGCAGTACTTC,CASSSLAGVRSYEQYF
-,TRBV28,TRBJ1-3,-,TGTGCCAGCAGCCAAGGGGGAAACTCTGGAAACACCATATATTTT,CASSQGGNSGNTIYF
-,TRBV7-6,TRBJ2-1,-,TGTGCCAGCAGCTTAAAACTTGGAGGAAATGAGCAGTTCTTC,CASSLKLGGNEQFF
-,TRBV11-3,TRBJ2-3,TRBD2,TGTGCCAGCAGCTTTGGACTAGCGGGAGTTCCAGATACGCAGTATTTT,CASSFGLAGVPDTQYF
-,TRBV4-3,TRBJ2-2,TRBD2,TGCGCCAGCAGCCAAGTAAGAAGAGAAGCGGGAGCCGGGGAGCTGTTTTTT,CASSQVRREAGAGELFF
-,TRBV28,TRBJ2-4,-,TGTGCCAGCAGCCTGAAAGGGGCGACAGCCAAAAACATTCAGTACTTC,CASSLKGATAKNIQYF
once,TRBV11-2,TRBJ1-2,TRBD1,TGTGCCAGCAGCTTAGGGACAGGGGGCGTGCCCCATGGCTACACCTTC,CASSLGTGGVPHGYTF
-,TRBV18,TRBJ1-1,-,TGTGCCAGCTTAAGGGAGATGAACACTGAAGCTTTCTTT,CASLREMNTEAFF
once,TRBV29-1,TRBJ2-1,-,TGCAGCGTTGGTAGGCAGGGGGGAAATGAGCAGTTCTTC,CSVGRQGGNEQFF
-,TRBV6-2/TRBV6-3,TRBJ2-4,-,TGTGCCAGCAGTTACTCGTTTAGCGGCCCCAAAAACATTCAGTACTTC,CASSYSFSGPKNIQYF
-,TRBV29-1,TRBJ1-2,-,TGCAGCGTTTTTGGTACAGGGTATAGTCTTAACTATGGCTACACCTTC,CSVFGTGYSLNYGYTF
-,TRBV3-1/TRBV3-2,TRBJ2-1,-,TGTGCCAGCAGCCAAGTGTTGGGACTTTTCAATGAGCAGTTCTTC,CASSQVLGLFNEQFF
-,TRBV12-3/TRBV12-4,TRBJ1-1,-,TGTGCCAGCAGTTTAAACCATGCGGATGAAGCTTTCTTT,CASSLNHADEAFF
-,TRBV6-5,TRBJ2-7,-,TGTGCCAGCAGTTACAGGGACTCCTCCTACGAGCAGTACTTC,CASSYRDSSYEQYF
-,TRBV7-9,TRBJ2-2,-,TGTGCCAGCAGCTTATACGGGAGCGGGGAGCTGTTTTTT,CASSLYGSGELFF
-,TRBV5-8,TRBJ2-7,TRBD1,TGTGCCAGCAGCTTCGGGACAGGGCAGTACGAGCAGTACTTC,CASSFGTGQYEQYF
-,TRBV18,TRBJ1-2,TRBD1,TGTGCCAGCTCACCAAATGGTGGTGGGGGACAGCATAGCTATGGCTACACCTTC,CASSPNGGGGQHSYGYTF
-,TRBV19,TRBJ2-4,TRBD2,TGTGCCACATCCGGACTAGCGGGAGGGTCAGCCAAAAACATTCAGTACTTC,CATSGLAGGSAKNIQYF
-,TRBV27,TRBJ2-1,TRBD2,TGTGCCAGCAGTCTCCGGACTAGCTGGTGGAATGAGCAGTTCTTC,CASSLRTSWWNEQFF
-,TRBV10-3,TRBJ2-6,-,TGTGCCATCAGTCCCCAGGGGGGCAACTCTGGGGCCAACGTCCTGACTTTC,CAISPQGGNSGANVLTF
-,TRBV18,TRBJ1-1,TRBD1,TGTGCCAGCTCACCATGGGACAGGGTAGGAGAAGCTTTCTTT,CASSPWDRVGEAFF
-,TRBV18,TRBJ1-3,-,TGTGCCAGCTCACCCGGGGAAGCCTCTGGAAACACCATATATTTT,CASSPGEASGNTIYF
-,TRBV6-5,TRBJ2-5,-,TGTGCCAGCAGTAGGGACAACCCAGAAGAGACCCAGTACTTC,CASSRDNPEETQYF
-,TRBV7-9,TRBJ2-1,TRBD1,TGTGCCAGCAGCCCTTGGACAGGGAAAAAGATCAATGAGCAGTTCTTC,CASSPWTGKKINEQFF
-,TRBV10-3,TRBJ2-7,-,TGTGCCATCAGAGGGCGACTAGATATCCCTTATGAGCAGTACTTC,CAIRGRLDIPYEQYF
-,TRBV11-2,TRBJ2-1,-,TGTGCCAGCAGCTTCGGGACTCGGACATTAGTAGAGCAGTTCTTC,CASSFGTRTLVEQFF
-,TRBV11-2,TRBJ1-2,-,TGTGCCAGCAGCTTCGAGGGGAGGAGCGGCTACACCTTC,CASSFEGRSGYTF
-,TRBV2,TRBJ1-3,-,TGTGCCAGCAGTGAATTGACACCTGGAAACACCATATATTTT,CASSELTPGNTIYF
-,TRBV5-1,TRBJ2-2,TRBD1,TGCGCCAGCAGCTTGGGACAGGGTCTCACCGGGGAGCTGTTTTTT,CASSLGQGLTGELFF
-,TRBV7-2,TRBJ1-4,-,TGTGCCAGCAGCTTAGGTGAGGGCGATGCAACTAATGAAAAACTGTTTTTT,CASSLGEGDATNEKLFF
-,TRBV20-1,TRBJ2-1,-,TGCAACGCTCGGGATATGGATGAGCAGTTCTTC,CNARDMDEQFF
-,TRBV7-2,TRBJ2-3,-,TGTGCCAGCAGCTTAGTAGGGAGTGGAGGCACAGATACGCAGTATTTT,CASSLVGSGGTDTQYF
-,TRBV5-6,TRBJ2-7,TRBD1,TGTGCCAGCAGCCCCGACAGGGCGATGACCTACGAGCAGTACTTC,CASSPDRAMTYEQYF
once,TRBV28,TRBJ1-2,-,TGTGCCAGCAGTGGCGCCGGGACTGGAGACTATGGCTACACCTTC,CASSGAGTGDYGYTF
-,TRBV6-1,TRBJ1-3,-,TGTGCCAGCAGTGAAACGCCAACAGGGTCGGTCTCTGGAAACACCATATATTTT,CASSETPTGSVSGNTIYF
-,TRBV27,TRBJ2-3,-,TGTGCCAGCAGAATAGCAGGCACAGATACGCAGTATTTT,CASRIAGTDTQYF
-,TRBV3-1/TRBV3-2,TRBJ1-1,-,TGTGCCAGCAGCTCCCAGCCAGGGGAAGGCACTGAAGCTTTCTTT,CASSSQPGEGTEAFF
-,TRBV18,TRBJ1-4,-,TGTGCCAGCTCACCACAGGGGGTGGCAACTAATGAAAAACTGTTTTTT,CASSPQGVATNEKLFF
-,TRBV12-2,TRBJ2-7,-,TGTGCAAGTCAGGCGGGACTAGCGGGAGGGCCCCACAGTTTAAGGGAGCAGTACTTC,CASQAGLAGGPHSLREQYF
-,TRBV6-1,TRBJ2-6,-,TGTGCCAGCAGTGAAGACGGCTCTGGGGCCAACGTCCTGACTTTC,CASSEDGSGANVLTF
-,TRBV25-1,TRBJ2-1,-,TGTGCCAGCAGTGACTACAGGGAGAACTACAATGAGCAGTTCTTC,CASSDYRENYNEQFF
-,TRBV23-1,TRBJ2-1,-,TGCGCCAGCAGTCAATACCCATTCAGGCTGACAGGTACCCTCGGCAATGAGCAGTTCTTC,CASSQYPFRLTGTLGNEQFF
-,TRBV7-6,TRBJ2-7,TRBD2,TGTGCCAGCAGCTTAGGCGCGGGAGATTCGTACGAGCAGTACTTC,CASSLGAGDSYEQYF
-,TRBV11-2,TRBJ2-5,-,TGTGCCAGCAGTCCCCACGGGTACAAGGAAGAGACCCAGTACTTC,CASSPHGYKEETQYF